The 15 T cell receptor beta chains listed next were all sequenced from one sample in a study of T cell responses to AZD1222 COVID-19 vaccine. This table comes from immunoSEQ multiplex PCR, and its TCRdb copy is limited to in-frame clones, with some not included. The sample gives 90,000 to 150,000 clones, roughly 84% of which show up once; roughly a tenth is in the top ten. Sequences were derived from peripheral blood, sampled on day 0 of AZD1222 vaccination. These receptor sequences come from an adult in good health.

The chain has TRBV4-3 and TRBJ2-6; 7 bases match TRBD1. The CDR3 sequence is 19 residues long. CDR1 and CDR2 (germline): LGHNA, YSLEER. V was clipped by 0 bases and J by 0 bases; unmatched bases: 8. The CDR3, as DNA: TGCGCCAGCAGCCAAGAAGGGCAGGGGGTTTTCTCTGGGGCCAACGTCCTGACTTTC. Translating gives CASSQEGQGVFSGANVLTF.

The chain links TRBV5-1 to TRBJ2-7; no definite D call. There are 14 residues in the CDR3. Trimming took off 7 bases at V and 0 bases at J, with 14 bases between the two ends. Germline-derived CDR1 and CDR2 are SGHRS and YFSETQ. The CDR3 DNA sequence: TGCGCCAGCGGCGAAAGGCCAAACTCCTACGAGCAGTACTTC. Encoded protein: CASGERPNSYEQYF.

V and J are TRBV4-1 and TRBJ1-5, with TRBD1 as a possible D gene (6 bases). The germline V gene has CDR1 MGHRA and CDR2 YSYEKL. V was cut by 2 bases and J by 5 bases, with 10 bases left in between. The CDR3 is 14 amino acids. CDR3 in amino acids: CASSQLQGDQPQHF. Here the CDR3 DNA reads TGCGCCAGCAGCCAACTACAGGGTGATCAGCCCCAGCATTTT.

V and J are TRBV25-1 and TRBJ1-6; D call uncertain. The CDR3 is made up of 15 amino acids. Per the germline V gene, CDR1 is MGHDK and CDR2 is SYGVNS. V lost 6 bases and J 6 bases, leaving 15 bases between the germline ends. CDR3 coding DNA: TGTGCCAGCAGACGATCGAGAGGTGCTAATTCACCCCTCCACTTT. Protein: CASRRSRGANSPLHF.

This chain links TRBV24-1 with TRBJ1-1; D remains ambiguous. The CDR3 spans 14 residues. The germline V gene encodes CDR1 KGHDR and CDR2 SFDVKD. Trimming took 9 bases from V and 4 from J, leaving 17 bases between them. The CDR3 bases are TGTGCCACCCGTAGGACCCCGGCTTCCACTGAAGCTTTCTTT. As protein: CATRRTPASTEAFF.

This clone has more than one count but fewer than ten. The chain joins TRBV6-4 to TRBJ1-2; tentatively, D is TRBD1 (5 bases). The germline gives CDR1 MRHNA, CDR2 SNTAGT. This CDR3 has 15 amino acids. V shed 7 bases and J shed 9 bases, with 24 bases lying between them. The CDR3 sequence: CASTETPGTPSRYTF. CDR3 sequence (DNA): TGTGCCAGCACCGAAACGCCCGGGACGCCGTCGCGCTACACCTTC.

V usage is TRBV19 and J usage is TRBJ1-1; possible D gene TRBD1, 5 bases. CDR1 and CDR2 from the germline V gene are LNHDA and SQIVND (reference sequence). Trimming shortened V by 2 bases and J by 4 bases, and 11 bases separated the two germline ends. This CDR3 is 14 amino acids long. The CDR3 here is CASSILRGGTEAFF. CDR3 sequence (DNA): TGTGCCAGTAGTATATTAAGGGGCGGCACTGAAGCTTTCTTT.

The V and J genes are TRBV3-1 (or the pseudogene TRBV3-2) and TRBJ2-3, with a possible D match to TRBD1 (6 bases). Trimming stripped 6 bases from V and 5 bases from J, with 15 bases between. The germline CDR1 and CDR2 sequences are LGHDT and YNNKEL (reference sequence). The CDR3 sequence is 14 residues long. The CDR3 DNA reads as TGTGCCAGCAGTACCACAGGGCTGGGAGATACGCAGTATTTT. Translation: CASSTTGLGDTQYF.

Worth noting for this clone: The junction and the germline gene differ at one end; a read error may be behind it. The J gene is TRBJ2-1, the V gene TRBV7-7; 11 nucleotides line up with TRBD2. Germline CDR1 and CDR2: SSHAT and FNYEAQ (reference sequence). This CDR3 spans 15 amino acids. CDR3 protein: CASSPLAGAYNEQFF. The CDR3 bases are TGTGCTAGCAGCCCACTAGCGGGAGCTTACAATGAGCAGTTCTTC.

This sequence joins TRBV24-1 and TRBJ2-3; weak D call: TRBD2 (7 bases). The CDR3 runs to 17 residues. The germline V gene has CDR1 KGHDR and CDR2 SFDVKD. Trimming shortened V by 3 bases and J by 3 bases, and 18 bases separated the two germline ends. CDR3 amino acids: CATSDPLGGGGTDTQYF. The CDR3 DNA sequence: TGTGCCACCAGTGATCCCCTTGGGGGAGGGGGGACAGATACGCAGTATTTT.

The chain recombines TRBV19 with TRBJ2-4; D possibly uses TRBD1 or TRBD2 (5 bases each). CDR3 size: 14 residues. CDR1 and CDR2 from the germline V gene are LNHDA and SQIVND (reference sequence). With 0 bases removed from V and 8 bases from J, the gap between germline ends came to 11 bases. CDR3 in amino acids: CASSIDGGRDIQYF. The DNA of the CDR3 is TGTGCCAGTAGTATAGATGGGGGTAGGGACATTCAGTACTTC. The variable domain in full, with the rest retrieved from reference TRBV19 and TRBJ2-4, is DGGITQSPKYLFRKEGQNVTLSCEQNLNHDAMYWYRQDPGQGLRLIYYSQIVNDFQKGDIAEGYSVSREKKESFPLTVTSAQKNPTAFYLCASSIDGGRDIQYFGAGTRLSVL.

The J gene is TRBJ2-3, the V gene TRBV27; TRBD2 aligns across 10 bases. V shed 2 bases and J 3 bases; nucleotides not matched to a gene: 2. This CDR3 is 15 amino acids long. The germline V gene encodes CDR1 MNHEY and CDR2 SMNVEV (reference sequence). This chain's CDR3 is CASSLRLAGTDTQYF. Written as DNA, the CDR3 is TGTGCCAGCAGTTTAAGACTAGCGGGTACAGATACGCAGTATTTT.

The chain links TRBV18 to TRBJ2-3; D unclear. Germline V CDR1 and CDR2: KGHSH, LQKENI. V was clipped by 2 bases and J by 1 base, with 10 bases between them. The CDR3 length is 15 residues. As DNA, the CDR3 is TGTGCCAGCTCACCAACGAGGATTGGCACAGATACGCAGTATTTT. Amino acids: CASSPTRIGTDTQYF.

The rearrangement uses TRBV7-3 and TRBJ2-2; D gene unclear. The CDR3 covers 14 residues. Trimming shortened V by 5 bases and J by 4 bases, and 11 bases separated the two germline ends. Per germline, CDR1 SGHTA and CDR2 FQGTGA. CDR3 sequence: CASSQAGLTGELFF. Here the CDR3 DNA reads TGTGCCAGCAGCCAAGCTGGGCTCACCGGGGAGCTGTTTTTT.

This rearrangement joins TRBV4-2 to TRBJ2-1, with D hard to call. Germline loops: CDR1 LGHNA, CDR2 YNFKEQ. V lost 0 bases and J 0 bases, leaving 9 bases between the germline ends. This CDR3 contains 16 residues. The CDR3 loop is CASSQEWRSSYNEQFF. The CDR3 coding sequence is TGTGCCAGCAGCCAAGAGTGGAGATCCTCCTACAATGAGCAGTTCTTC.